This T cell receptor beta chain was captured in a study of T cells in Graves' hyperthyroidism and ophthalmopathy. Study as a whole: Blood was drawn when the patient was first diagnosed and still untreated.

This clonotype was counted many times. Antigen specificity is unknown. CDR1 LNHNV and CDR2 YYDKDF come from the germline V gene (reference sequence). The length of the CDR3 is 16 residues. Losses at the gene ends were 5 bases for V and 4 bases for J; bases not matched to a gene: 9. Study-wide findings and caveats: Blood samples included most of the expanded thyroid clonotypes exceeding 0.001.

TCR beta CDR3 regions were amplified from RNA transcripts. During a first-round RT-PCR of the TCR CDR3, the HTBI primer set was used. One entry per CDR3 protein, called by TCRdb with MiXCR from the multiplex PCR reads. The table has some 360,000 distinct CDR3 sequences, 18% seen once. The sequence derives from a woman aged 40 to 50 with Graves' ophthalmopathy. The sample comprised blood. The rearrangement links TRBV15 to TRBJ2-3; TRBD1 aligns across 10 bases. CDR3 DNA sequence: TGTGCCACCAGCCCTGACAGGGGGCGAGGAGCAGATACGCAGTATTTT. Translating it yields CATSPDRGRGADTQYF.